Detailed here is one T cell receptor (beta chain). Its antigen remains unidentified. TCRdb's copy holds only in-frame clones and misses some; the assay was immunoSEQ multiplex PCR. This repertoire shows some 120,000 clones, 93% found once; its top ten account for about 3%. The data are from a study of T cell responses to AZD1222 COVID-19 vaccine. Study overall: Pooled in the analysis were second doses at about 4 or about 12 weeks.

Study results and caveats: Among spike-specific TCRs, nearly half reportedly target unmutated variant regions. Researchers report vaccine-associated CD4 TCRs spanning spike, with dominance at 160-218 and 743-854.

The sequenced sample was peripheral blood, obtained on day 0 of AZD1222 vaccination. The sequence derives from an adult in good health.

CDR3 protein: CASSPGATDTQYF. The DNA for the CDR3 is TGTGCCAGCTCACCCGGAGCGACAGATACGCAGTATTTT. This chain connects TRBV18 to TRBJ2-3; D not certain. V lost 3 bases and J 3 bases, leaving 7 bases between the germline ends. This CDR3 region has 13 residues. Per the germline V gene, CDR1 is KGHSH and CDR2 is LQKENI.